Below, 8 T cell receptor beta chains from the same sample are listed, as sequenced in a study of blood T cell repertoires in COVID-19 (TCRdb year 2020). The library was prepared using the immunoSEQ multiplex PCR assay. TCRdb holds this immuneACCESS table with in-frame rearrangements only. Some clones are missing; in checked studies, unresolved V genes explain under half, and the rest has no known cause. The sample table holds tens of thousands of clones, of which 87% were seen once. Around 15% of the sample comes from the top ten. The source material was peripheral blood. The source is a male donor with acute or convalescent COVID-19.

J is TRBJ2-1 and V is TRBV18; 8 nucleotides line up with TRBD2. CDR1 is KGHSH, CDR2 LQKENI, per germline. V shed 6 bases and J 9 bases; nucleotides not matched to a gene: 13. The length of the CDR3 is 15 residues. CDR3 nucleotide sequence: TGTGCCAGCTCCCGAAGCGGGGGAGGGATCGGTGAGCAGTTCTTC. Translated: CASSRSGGGIGEQFF.

This clone has only one observation. J is TRBJ2-1 and V is TRBV25-1; 9 bases fit TRBD1. This CDR3 spans 14 amino acids. Trimming at V came to 8 bases and at J to 7 bases, leaving 9 bases not matched to a gene. Per germline, CDR1 MGHDK and CDR2 SYGVNS. The CDR3 DNA follows: TGTGCCAGCCCCTCGGGGACAGGGATGAATGAGCAGTTCTTC. This codes for CASPSGTGMNEQFF.

Only a few counts were recorded for this clone. V and J are TRBV29-1 and TRBJ2-7, with a possible D match to TRBD2 (5 bases). CDR1 SQVTM and CDR2 ANQGSEA come from the germline V gene. The CDR3 covers 13 residues. V lost 6 bases, J lost 4 bases, and 16 bases lay in between. The CDR3 loop reads CSVRRDPQYEQYF. In nucleotides, the CDR3 is TGCAGCGTGCGACGGGATCCCCAATACGAGCAGTACTTC.

The chain uses TRBV30 and TRBJ1-6; maybe TRBD1 (5 bases). Germline CDR1 GTSNPN, CDR2 SVGIG (reference sequence). The CDR3 extends over 17 amino acids. V shed 2 bases and J shed 0 bases, with 14 bases lying between them. The CDR3 is CAWSSWGSSSYNSPLHF. Written as DNA, the CDR3 is TGTGCCTGGAGTAGTTGGGGCTCGAGCTCCTATAATTCACCCCTCCACTTT.

This chain connects TRBV25-1 to TRBJ1-6; TRBD1 matches at 8 bases. CDR1 and CDR2 from the germline V gene are MGHDK and SYGVNS. The CDR3 totals 16 residues. Trimming at V came to 4 bases and at J to 7 bases, leaving 9 bases not matched to a gene. The CDR3 DNA reads as TGTGCCAGCAGTGTCCCCGGACAGGGTGAAAATTCACCCCTCCACTTT. Translation: CASSVPGQGENSPLHF.

The genes are TRBV28 and TRBJ2-7, with TRBD1 matching 11 bases. The ends lost 7 bases at V and 4 bases at J; junction bases unmatched: 6. Per germline, CDR1 MDHEN and CDR2 SYDVKM. CDR3 size: 14 residues. The CDR3, as DNA: TGTGCCAGCACCCTAGGACAGGGGGCTTACGAGCAGTACTTC. Its translation: CASTLGQGAYEQYF.

The rearrangement uses TRBV11-1 and TRBJ2-7; D unclear. V was pared by 4 bases and J by 3 bases, with 7 bases between. Germline V gene data show CDR1 as SGHAT and CDR2 as FQDESV (reference sequence). The CDR3 is 12 residues long. CDR3 loop: CASSSGNYEQYF. CDR3 DNA: TGTGCCAGCAGCTCAGGTAACTACGAGCAGTACTTC. Using reference TRBV11-1 and TRBJ2-7 for the parts outside the CDR3, the full variable domain is EAEVAQSPRYKITEKSQAVAFWCDPISGHATLYWYRQILGQGPELLVQFQDESVVDDSQLPKDRFSAERLKGVDSTLKIQPAELGDSAMYLCASSSGNYEQYFGPGTRLTVT.

V gene TRBV1 combines with J gene TRBJ1-4; the table calls TRBD1, which could not be checked here. TRBV1 is termed a pseudogene. This CDR3 is 16 amino acids long. The CDR3 loop reads CTIKPGQAREREKLFF. In DNA form, the CDR3 reads TGCACCATCAAGCCCGGCCAGGCCCGAGAGAGAGAAAAACTGTTTTTT.